This T cell receptor (beta chain) was captured in a study of identical twins (dated by TCRdb to 2016 to 2018). General notes on the study: To test whether fetal clonotypes persist, this study deep-sequenced TCR alpha and beta repertoires from monozygotic twins, from unrelated adults of various ages, and from cord blood. To rule out contamination, replicate twin experiments were performed at different times with different library preparation protocols.

The investigation overall reported the following: Zero-insertion analyses could be partly confounded by invariant T cells such as MAIT and iNKT, although diverse VJ usage argued against such confounding for most clonotypes. Compared with coincidental sharing between unrelated individuals, out-of-frame TCR alpha sequences shared between twins had an excess of sequences with low generation probability. In monozygotic twins, recombination models systematically underestimated out-of-frame TCR alpha sharing, but the models matched the sharing seen between unrelated individuals. Fewer insertions were carried by abundant cord blood beta clonotypes, a similar but weaker trend appeared in young adult naive repertoires, and no such trend appeared in memory repertoires. Excess twin sharing in beta out-of-frame sequences was weaker because fewer shared sequences lowered the signal-to-noise ratio. Because the same donors could not be followed over many years, the conclusions depended on cross-sectional statistical analysis.

The library was obtained by 5' RACE. Reads for this sample came from an Illumina HiSeq 2000. Template switching introduced a universal primer binding site; the final cDNA contained a unique molecular identifier, enabling accurate counting of TCR cDNA molecules. First-strand cDNA for TCR alpha and beta chains was synthesized from specific primers in the conserved constant-segment region. Each cDNA library was double barcoded, with a SMART-Mk sample barcode plus Illumina barcodes, to control for contamination. TruSeq adapter sequences, together with Illumina sample barcodes, were added in two successive PCR steps. The Illumina HiSeq platform was used with custom primers to sequence TCR alpha and beta cDNA libraries. From the authors' description of their analysis: Unique molecular identifiers were extracted from raw reads with MiGEC, and CDR3 positions were determined with MiXCR. For each individual, recombination models were inferred using an EM algorithm with the repgenHMM and IGoR tools. The analysis of shared clonotypes was done with the tcR package in R, with sharing normalized by the product of cloneset sizes. To study raw recombination free of thymic and clonal selection effects, out-of-frame nonproductive sequences were analyzed. TCRdb redid the processing of the public reads, applying fastp at Q25 and MiXCR, and retained in-frame beta chains. Identical CDR3 proteins give one entry, which carries the most common genes and DNA. In this record, the V and J calls reflect TCRdb's handling and not the investigators' own analysis. This sample lists approximately 230,000 distinct CDR3 sequences; more than 12% were detected once. The ten largest clones take up around 8.9% of the sample.

Only healthy Caucasian donors were included. Miltenyi CD45RO+ enrichment and human naive T-cell isolation kits were used to isolate memory (CD45RO+) and naive T cells from PBMC. This clonotype was recorded many times. Its specific antigen is unknown. No qualities accompany the bases; no much larger clone lies one base away. Sequenced sample: memory (CD45RO+) T cells sorted from blood. Interpreted using the paper, the cell subset or site label stands for: CD45RO+ enriched T cells. The clonotype was recovered from a woman younger than 30 in good health.

DNA sequence: TGTGCCAGCAGCCCCCTCCAGGGGGTCGGCTACAATGAGCAGTTCTTC. Its protein is CASSPLQGVGYNEQFF. The chain is encoded by TRBV5-6 joined to TRBJ2-1, and 7 bases in between align with TRBD1. Trimming takes 4 bases off V and 3 bases off J; junction bases not matched to a gene: 10. Reading from cysteine to phenylalanine, the CDR3 counts 16 amino acids. The retained sequence is limited to the CDR3, 48 bases, with the frame set at the first base. Based on the germline V gene, the CDR1 and CDR2 sequences are SGHDT and YYEEEE.